This paragraph covers one TCR beta chain sequence. These data belong to a study of T cells in Graves' hyperthyroidism and ophthalmopathy. V lost 5 bases, J lost 0 bases, and 13 bases lay in between. Germline CDR1 SGHTA, CDR2 FQGNSA. The CDR3 covers 15 residues. RNA transcripts were the template for amplifying TCR beta CDR3 regions. The HTBI set primed first-round TCR CDR3 RT-PCR. TCRdb independently ran MiXCR on the multiplex PCR reads; one entry per CDR3 protein. The data show about half a million distinct CDR3 sequences, under 25% seen once. Ophthalmopathy cases scored 3 or more on the Clinical Activity Score and 4 or more on NOSPECS grade, with duration below 3 months. Those patients with uncontrolled infection, other autoimmune disease, pregnancy or lactation were excluded. In making diagnoses, clinical symptoms, serum thyroxine and TRAb, thyroid ultrasound and orbital computed tomography were all used.

What was sequenced was blood. The rearrangement links TRBV7-2 to TRBJ1-2; a weak D match, TRBD1 (5 bases). The receptor's source is a woman in her sixties or seventies with Graves' ophthalmopathy. The CDR3 sequence: CASSTRQLSNYGYTF. In DNA form, the CDR3 reads TGTGCCAGCAGCACCAGACAGTTGTCTAACTATGGCTACACCTTC.